These T cell receptor beta chains were read from a single sample in a study of vaccination and CD4 T cells after COVID-19. Their specific antigens are unknown. TCRdb called the PCR reads again in MiXCR, with one record for every CDR3 protein. Here the sample spans approximately 20,000 distinct CDR3 sequences, 40% to 50% being singletons. Material: CD4+ T cells from blood, cultured in vitro, obtained after SARS-CoV-2 vaccination. The receptor set was obtained from a human donor who had recovered from COVID-19. The CDR3 runs from the conserved cysteine through the conserved F or W. D genes are given only for firm matches. The size field is filled for only some rows; it gives once, few, many or a size class.

length,J,V,size,D,CDR3
14,TRBJ1-2,TRBV6-5,few,TRBD1,CASSYRGGLYGYTF
15,TRBJ1-1,TRBV29-1,NA,TRBD1,CSVDRGTGGITEAFF
16,TRBJ1-5,TRBV11-2,NA,TRBD1,CASSAETGGFNQPQHF
15,TRBJ2-2,TRBV7-2,NA,TRBD2,CASSLITGGTGELFF
13,TRBJ1-2,TRBV20-1,NA,NA,CSDNSAGYYGYTF
14,TRBJ2-1,TRBV6-1,few,NA,CASSLGTQIREQFF
15,TRBJ1-1,TRBV5-4,NA,NA,CASSSGGGRNTEAFF
16,TRBJ2-5,TRBV7-9,NA,TRBD1,CASSLNTGGPIETQYF
13,TRBJ1-2,TRBV24-1,NA,NA,CATSVGGNYGYTF
14,TRBJ1-5,TRBV6-1,NA,TRBD1,CASSRDSDNQPQHF
14,TRBJ1-6,TRBV2,NA,NA,CASSERPINSPLHF
13,TRBJ1-1,TRBV20-1,NA,TRBD1,CSAPSGQGWEAFF
14,TRBJ2-5,TRBV7-2,few,TRBD2,CASSPQTSVETQYF
13,TRBJ1-2,TRBV20-1,few,NA,CSAIGQPNYGYTF
14,TRBJ1-6,TRBV27,NA,NA,CASSLSTAKSPLHF
15,TRBJ2-5,TRBV20-1,few,TRBD1,CSANVPRGQVETQYF
14,TRBJ1-2,TRBV7-9,NA,NA,CASSRDGVNYGYTF
14,TRBJ1-6,TRBV27,few,TRBD1,CASSLDRGDSPLHF
13,TRBJ1-2,TRBV7-9,NA,TRBD1,CASSPGGGDGYTF
15,TRBJ1-5,TRBV27,few,NA,CASSPRADLNQPQHF
13,TRBJ2-6,TRBV7-3,few,NA,CASGASGANVLTF
18,TRBJ2-7,TRBV27,few,NA,CASSLSGTTPRNAGEQYF
13,TRBJ1-2,TRBV6-9,NA,NA,CASRVAGAWGYTF
13,TRBJ1-1,TRBV19,NA,NA,CASYGRLGWEAFF
11,TRBJ1-1,TRBV7-9,few,NA,CASSLDTEAFF
13,TRBJ2-5,TRBV19,few,NA,CASSDLSRGTQYF
16,TRBJ1-6,TRBV18,NA,NA,CASSLQGSSYNSPLHF
11,TRBJ2-7,TRBV9,NA,NA,CASSVKDRQYF
18,TRBJ1-5,TRBV6-1,NA,TRBD1,CASSGFGTGFVSNQPQHF
14,TRBJ1-1,TRBV7-2,few,NA,CASSPGSMNTEAFF
14,TRBJ1-5,TRBV28,NA,TRBD1,CASSLGQGLQPQHF
14,TRBJ2-2,TRBV19,few,NA,CASSGDSGTGELFF
15,TRBJ2-2,TRBV15,NA,NA,CATSSRGANTGELFF
16,TRBJ2-3,TRBV7-7,NA,NA,CASSLLLDYPRDTQYF
15,TRBJ2-1,TRBV20-1,NA,TRBD2,CSASPELGTNNEQFF
16,TRBJ1-5,TRBV19,NA,TRBD1,CASSTGTGNSNQPQHF
20,TRBJ2-5,TRBV24-1,few,NA,CATSEPWPGLVQGPKETQYF
13,TRBJ2-7,TRBV29-1,NA,NA,CSVPAVGTYEQYF
14,TRBJ1-2,TRBV19,few,NA,CASSKGQFNYGYTF
15,TRBJ1-1,TRBV7-9,NA,NA,CASNTGTGENTEAFF
17,TRBJ1-1,TRBV20-1,NA,NA,CSARDYRGQARNTEAFF
14,TRBJ2-1,TRBV6-1,once,TRBD2,CASTRGGRLPEQFF
12,TRBJ2-2,TRBV6-1,NA,TRBD1,CATGQGIGELFF
19,TRBJ2-5,TRBV11-2,NA,TRBD2,CASSLDALAGGPLHVTQYF
15,TRBJ2-7,TRBV19,NA,TRBD1,CASSRGQGASYEQYF
15,TRBJ1-1,TRBV19,NA,NA,CASSPIRGLGTEAFF
18,TRBJ1-1,TRBV27,NA,TRBD1,CASSLSRQGDPMNTEAFF
15,TRBJ1-5,TRBV6-4,few,NA,CASSDWGMFNQPQHF
16,TRBJ1-2,TRBV6-4,NA,NA,CASSDLFGRGPGGYTF
15,TRBJ1-4,TRBV20-1,NA,NA,CSARMTPTTNEKLFF
14,TRBJ2-5,TRBV7-2,NA,NA,CASTMGQLQETQYF
11,TRBJ1-2,TRBV6-1,few,NA,CASSNRYGYTF
13,TRBJ1-5,TRBV19,few,NA,CASSTGGNQPQHF